This record concerns one T cell receptor (beta chain) sequence. Its antigen is as yet unknown. The sample originates from a study of T cells in Graves' hyperthyroidism and ophthalmopathy. On the study more broadly: Once the initial diagnosis was made, peripheral blood was obtained before any treatment. Overall study findings and caveats: Ophthalmopathy, which appeared later, was predicted by the model a median roughly 6.6 months before onset.

The PBMCs studied were ones that came from roughly 9.4 ml fresh peripheral blood. V lost 7 bases and J lost 6; bases outside the gene matches: 7. From germline, CDR1 is SQVTM and CDR2 ANQGSEA. The CDR3 has 14 residues. Researchers took RNA transcripts and amplified the TCR beta CDR3 regions from them. During a first-round RT-PCR of the TCR CDR3, the HTBI primer set was used. Each CDR3 protein is one row after TCRdb ran MiXCR on the multiplex PCR reads. The repertoire holds approximately 630,000 distinct CDR3 sequences, with under 20% as singletons. The chain couples TRBV29-1 to TRBJ1-6; 9 bases are shared with TRBD1. The source material was blood. The receptor comes from a woman in her twenties or thirties with Graves' hyperthyroidism. CDR3 in amino acids: CSAWTGVGNSPLHF. DNA of the CDR3: TGCAGCGCATGGACAGGGGTTGGTAATTCACCCCTCCACTTT.